These T cell receptor beta chains were read from a single sample in a study of T-cell memory formation after mild COVID-19. TCRdb re-analysed the 5' RACE reads in MiXCR, keeping a single row per CDR3 protein. The table lists 410,000 or so distinct CDR3 sequences, about 25% of them singletons. The sequenced material came from PBMCs or a T cell subset sorted from them (not recorded which). These receptors were collected from an adult woman who had mild COVID-19 (a few samples of this study predate the infection). Cell type and time point are not known. The CDR3 runs from the conserved cysteine through the conserved F or W. A D gene is named only where the DNA matches it firmly. Clone size is given for some rows only: seen once, a few or many times, or a class if the clone is expanded.

j_call: TRBJ2-1
v_call: TRBV5-1
clone_size: few
d_call: TRBD1
cdr3_nt: TGCGCCAGCGGGGGACAGGGGCGTAGCTCCTACAATGAGCAGTTCTTC
cdr3_aa: CASGGQGRSSYNEQFF

j_call: TRBJ1-2
v_call: TRBV21-1
clone_size: NA
d_call: NA
cdr3_nt: TGTGCCAGCAGCAGCCGGGACAGGGGGCAGGGTGGCTACACCTTC
cdr3_aa: CASSSRDRGQGGYTF

j_call: TRBJ2-5
v_call: TRBV7-3
clone_size: NA
d_call: TRBD2
cdr3_nt: TGTGCCAGCAGCTTAAGTGGCGGGGGGGGAGAGACCCAGTACTTC
cdr3_aa: CASSLSGGGGETQYF

j_call: TRBJ1-2
v_call: TRBV28
clone_size: NA
d_call: NA
cdr3_nt: TGTGCCAGCAGTACCCCCTCGCTCACCGCCACCTTC
cdr3_aa: CASSTPSLTATF

j_call: TRBJ2-7
v_call: TRBV5-1
clone_size: NA
d_call: TRBD2
cdr3_nt: TGCGCCAGCAGCTGGGGGCCGGTAGCGGGAGGCATATACGAGCAGTACTTC
cdr3_aa: CASSWGPVAGGIYEQYF

j_call: TRBJ1-1
v_call: TRBV5-1
clone_size: NA
d_call: TRBD1
cdr3_nt: TGCGCCAGCAGCCGCCGGACAGGGGACACTGAAGCTTTCTTT
cdr3_aa: CASSRRTGDTEAFF

j_call: TRBJ1-2
v_call: TRBV6-2/TRBV6-3
clone_size: few
d_call: NA
cdr3_nt: TGTGCCAGCAGTGCGACAGTTTCCAACTATGGCTACACCTTC
cdr3_aa: CASSATVSNYGYTF

j_call: TRBJ2-7
v_call: TRBV7-8
clone_size: few
d_call: TRBD2
cdr3_nt: TGTGCCAGCAGCCCAGCTAGCGGATCCTACGAGCAGTACTTC
cdr3_aa: CASSPASGSYEQYF

j_call: TRBJ2-1
v_call: TRBV20-1
clone_size: few
d_call: TRBD2
cdr3_nt: TGCAGTGCTGAGAGTTCCGGGACTAGTAACAATGAGCAGTTCTTC
cdr3_aa: CSAESSGTSNNEQFF

j_call: TRBJ2-3
v_call: TRBV24-1
clone_size: NA
d_call: TRBD1
cdr3_nt: TGTGCCACCCACGAGGGGGCGGGAGATACGCAGTATTTT
cdr3_aa: CATHEGAGDTQYF

j_call: TRBJ1-5
v_call: TRBV5-6
clone_size: NA
d_call: NA
cdr3_nt: TGTGCCAGCAGCCCGTGGGTACGAAATCAGCCCCAGCATTTT
cdr3_aa: CASSPWVRNQPQHF

j_call: TRBJ1-1
v_call: TRBV6-5
clone_size: few
d_call: NA
cdr3_nt: TGTGCCAGCAGGGCGAGCAGCGGTCCGGCGAACACTGAAGCTTTCTTT
cdr3_aa: CASRASSGPANTEAFF

j_call: TRBJ2-5
v_call: TRBV19
clone_size: NA
d_call: NA
cdr3_nt: TGTGCCAGCCGAGGCAGGGCAAAAGAGACCCAGTACTTC
cdr3_aa: CASRGRAKETQYF

j_call: TRBJ1-1
v_call: TRBV4-2
clone_size: NA
d_call: NA
cdr3_nt: TGTGCCAGCAGCCGCGGACCCGTGGACACTGAAGCTTTCTTT
cdr3_aa: CASSRGPVDTEAFF

j_call: TRBJ2-3
v_call: TRBV7-3
clone_size: NA
d_call: NA
cdr3_nt: TGTGCCAGCAGCTTAACAGGGACTGACTCGCAGTATTTT
cdr3_aa: CASSLTGTDSQYF

j_call: TRBJ1-2
v_call: TRBV7-2
clone_size: NA
d_call: NA
cdr3_nt: TGTGCCAGCAGCTCCACGGGACGGATTAACTATGGCTACACCTTC
cdr3_aa: CASSSTGRINYGYTF

j_call: TRBJ2-7
v_call: TRBV5-1
clone_size: few
d_call: TRBD1
cdr3_nt: TGCGCCAGCAGCGTTTCACCTTCTGGGACAGGGGGGTACGAGCAGTACTTC
cdr3_aa: CASSVSPSGTGGYEQYF

j_call: TRBJ2-7
v_call: TRBV21-1
clone_size: few
d_call: NA
cdr3_nt: TGTGCCAGCAGCAAAGTGGCTAGCGGGTACGAGCAGTACTTC
cdr3_aa: CASSKVASGYEQYF

j_call: TRBJ2-1
v_call: TRBV20-1
clone_size: few
d_call: TRBD2
cdr3_nt: TGCAGTGCTAGTGATAGCGGGGGGCGGGATGAGCAGTTCTTC
cdr3_aa: CSASDSGGRDEQFF

j_call: TRBJ2-1
v_call: TRBV7-2
clone_size: few
d_call: NA
cdr3_nt: TGTGCCAGCAGCTTGGCAGTCTTTGAGCAGTTCTTC
cdr3_aa: CASSLAVFEQFF

j_call: TRBJ1-4
v_call: TRBV5-1
clone_size: few
d_call: NA
cdr3_nt: TGCGCCAGCAGCGTCAATCCACAGGGTTTATCTGAAAAACTGTTTTTT
cdr3_aa: CASSVNPQGLSEKLFF

j_call: TRBJ2-5
v_call: TRBV5-4
clone_size: NA
d_call: TRBD1
cdr3_nt: TGTGCCAGCAGCTCACAGGGGGTAGAGACCCAGTACTTC
cdr3_aa: CASSSQGVETQYF

j_call: TRBJ2-2
v_call: TRBV6-6
clone_size: NA
d_call: TRBD2
cdr3_nt: TGTGCCAGCAGCCGGGGGGGCGGGCTTTCGAACACCGGGGAGCTGTTTTTT
cdr3_aa: CASSRGGGLSNTGELFF

j_call: TRBJ2-7
v_call: TRBV3-1
clone_size: few
d_call: NA
cdr3_nt: TGTGCCAGCAGCCTTAGCGGAGCGAGCTCCTACGAGCAGTACTTC
cdr3_aa: CASSLSGASSYEQYF

j_call: TRBJ2-1
v_call: TRBV7-6
clone_size: NA
d_call: TRBD1
cdr3_nt: TGTGCCAGCAGCCAAGACAGGGGGCGCCTCGATGAGCAGTTCTTC
cdr3_aa: CASSQDRGRLDEQFF

j_call: TRBJ1-1
v_call: TRBV7-6
clone_size: few
d_call: NA
cdr3_nt: TGTGCCAGCAGCTTAGCTGGCGGGGTGAACACTGAAGCTTTCTTT
cdr3_aa: CASSLAGGVNTEAFF

j_call: TRBJ1-2
v_call: TRBV4-3
clone_size: NA
d_call: TRBD1
cdr3_nt: TGCGCCAGCAGCCAAGCCGGGACAGGGTCAAACTATGGCTACACCTTC
cdr3_aa: CASSQAGTGSNYGYTF

j_call: TRBJ1-2
v_call: TRBV6-5
clone_size: NA
d_call: NA
cdr3_nt: TGTGCCAGCAGTTACCGATCCGGGACGGATTATGGCTACACCTTC
cdr3_aa: CASSYRSGTDYGYTF

j_call: TRBJ2-1
v_call: TRBV10-3
clone_size: NA
d_call: NA
cdr3_nt: TGTGCCATCAGTGAGCGGGGGTACAATGAGCAGTTCTTC
cdr3_aa: CAISERGYNEQFF

j_call: TRBJ1-1
v_call: TRBV20-1
clone_size: few
d_call: NA
cdr3_nt: TGCAGTGCTAGAGATAAAGGGACGGGGAACACTGAAGCTTTCTTT
cdr3_aa: CSARDKGTGNTEAFF

j_call: TRBJ2-7
v_call: TRBV10-2
clone_size: NA
d_call: TRBD1
cdr3_nt: TGCGCCAGCAGTCCTCCGGGACAGTCTCTGTACGAGCAGTACTTC
cdr3_aa: CASSPPGQSLYEQYF

j_call: TRBJ1-2
v_call: TRBV20-1
clone_size: NA
d_call: NA
cdr3_nt: TGCAGTGTCCCGGCGACCCGGGCTAACTATGGCTACACCTTC
cdr3_aa: CSVPATRANYGYTF

j_call: TRBJ2-1
v_call: TRBV27
clone_size: NA
d_call: NA
cdr3_nt: TGTGCCAGCAGTTCCCGAGGCACCGCCTACAATGAGCAGTTCTTC
cdr3_aa: CASSSRGTAYNEQFF